This TCR beta chain stems from a study of blood T cell repertoires in COVID-19. Produced via immunoSEQ multiplex PCR; TCRdb's table is partial and in-frame only. The table includes 300,000 to 450,000 clones, about nine tenths detected once. The study assigned cohorts using participant-reported clinical history. Each exposed participant met a COVID-19 case in the 2 weeks preceding study entry. As concerns this clone: Germline and junction disagree at one end, which may indicate a read error.

The CDR3 is 13 residues long. This TCR was recovered from a woman aged 25-40 years who had been exposed to COVID-19. What was sequenced was PBMCs or T cells enriched from blood (not recorded which). The rearrangement joins TRBV12-3 or TRBV12-4 to TRBJ1-2; 7 bases match TRBD1. Written as DNA, the CDR3 is TGTGCCAGCAGACCCGGACAGGTCCCCTCCCCGTACTTC. Amino acid sequence: CASRPGQVPSPYF.